This T cell receptor (beta chain) came from a study of control samples from healthy donors and cancer patients. TCRdb keeps only in-frame clones here, not all; method: immunoSEQ multiplex PCR. The table lists 130,000 to 150,000 clones, roughly 94% of them singletons. V was trimmed by 0 bases and J by 12 bases, leaving 9 bases between them. This CDR3 has 12 amino acids. Germline CDR1 and CDR2: LGHDT and YNNKEL (reference sequence). This receptor was taken from a man in his fifties or sixties with colorectal cancer. Input material: PBMCs. The chain combines TRBV3-1 (or the pseudogene TRBV3-2) with TRBJ2-1; possibly TRBD1 for D (5 bases). CDR3 sequence reads: CASSQDRERQFF. In nucleotides, the CDR3 is TGTGCCAGCAGCCAAGACAGGGAACGGCAGTTCTTC.